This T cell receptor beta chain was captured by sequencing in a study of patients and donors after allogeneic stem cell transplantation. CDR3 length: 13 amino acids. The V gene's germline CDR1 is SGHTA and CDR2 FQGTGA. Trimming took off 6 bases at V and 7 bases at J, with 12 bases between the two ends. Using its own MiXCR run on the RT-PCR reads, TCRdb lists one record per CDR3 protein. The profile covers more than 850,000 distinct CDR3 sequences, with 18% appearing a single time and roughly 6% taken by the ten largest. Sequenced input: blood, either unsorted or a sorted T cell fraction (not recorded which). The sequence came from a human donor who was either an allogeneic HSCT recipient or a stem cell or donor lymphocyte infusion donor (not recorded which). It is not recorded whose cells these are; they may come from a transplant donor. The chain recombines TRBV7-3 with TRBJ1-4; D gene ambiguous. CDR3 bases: TGTGCCAGCAGTTCGGGGATGACTGAAAAACTGTTTTTT. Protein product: CASSSGMTEKLFF.